This TCR beta chain was profiled in a study of blood T cell repertoires in COVID-19. Background on the study: Both acute and convalescent COVID-19 samples were obtained from the United States, Italy and Spain. The cDNA or gDNA used as material had been derived from T cells, B-cell-depleted T cells, or PBMCs.

Per the original methods: The assay estimated nucleated cells by amplifying reference gene primers. Method: immunoSEQ multiplex PCR; TCRdb's copy keeps in-frame clones and lacks some. V and J calls and clone size are given by that table; D and trimming were obtained from the DNA. This sample carries under 35,000 clones, 88% of them seen once, and the ten largest clones take roughly an eighth. This CDR3 comprises 15 residues. Trimming removed 5 bases from V and 9 bases from J; junction bases left unmatched: 9. Germline values: CDR1 SEHNR, CDR2 FQNEAQ (reference sequence). This rearrangement joins TRBV7-9 to TRBJ1-6; 8 bases line up with TRBD1. This sequence originates from a human donor with active COVID-19. The donor label of this sample is uncertain. Sequenced material: peripheral blood. This chain's CDR3 is CASSRGQGWSSPLHF. In DNA, the CDR3 is TGTGCCAGCAGCCGAGGACAGGGCTGGTCTTCACCCCTCCACTTT. Using reference TRBV7-9 and TRBJ1-6 for the parts outside the CDR3, the full variable domain is DTGVSQNPRHKITKRGQNVTFRCDPISEHNRLYWYRQTLGQGPEFLTYFQNEAQLEKSRLLSDRFSAERPKGSFSTLEIQRTEQGDSAMYLCASSRGQGWSSPLHFGNGTRLTVT.